This TCR beta chain came from a study of T cells in Graves' hyperthyroidism and ophthalmopathy. This clonotype was picked up a small number of times. The CDR3 has 14 residues. The V gene's germline CDR1 is SGDLS and CDR2 YYNGEE. V was cut by 4 bases and J by 1 base, with 11 bases left in between. Using RNA transcripts as the source, TCR beta CDR3 regions were amplified. Researchers ran a first-round RT-PCR on the TCR CDR3 using the HTBI primer set. TCRdb fed the multiplex PCR reads into MiXCR, producing one record per CDR3 protein. The profile shows hundreds of thousands of distinct CDR3 sequences, 12% to 15% of them singletons.

The sequence derives from a woman aged 40 to 49 with Graves' hyperthyroidism. The source material was blood. The chain links TRBV9 to TRBJ1-1; D not resolved. The CDR3 sequence: CASSPLTANTEAFF. The CDR3 DNA sequence: TGTGCCAGCAGCCCTCTGACGGCGAACACTGAAGCTTTCTTT.